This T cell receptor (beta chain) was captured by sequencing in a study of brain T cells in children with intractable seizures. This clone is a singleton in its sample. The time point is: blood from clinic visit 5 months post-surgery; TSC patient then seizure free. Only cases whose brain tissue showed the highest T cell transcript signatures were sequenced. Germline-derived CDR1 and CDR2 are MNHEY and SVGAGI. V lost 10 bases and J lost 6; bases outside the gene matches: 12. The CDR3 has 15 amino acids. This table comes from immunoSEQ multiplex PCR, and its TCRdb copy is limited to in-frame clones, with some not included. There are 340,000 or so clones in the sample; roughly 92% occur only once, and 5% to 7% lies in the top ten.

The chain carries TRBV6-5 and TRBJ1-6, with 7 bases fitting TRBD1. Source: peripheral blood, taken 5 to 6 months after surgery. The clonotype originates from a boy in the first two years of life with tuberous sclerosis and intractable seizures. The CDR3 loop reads CATHLGQVLNSPLHF. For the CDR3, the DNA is TGTGCCACCCACCTAGGACAGGTTCTTAATTCACCCCTCCACTTT.